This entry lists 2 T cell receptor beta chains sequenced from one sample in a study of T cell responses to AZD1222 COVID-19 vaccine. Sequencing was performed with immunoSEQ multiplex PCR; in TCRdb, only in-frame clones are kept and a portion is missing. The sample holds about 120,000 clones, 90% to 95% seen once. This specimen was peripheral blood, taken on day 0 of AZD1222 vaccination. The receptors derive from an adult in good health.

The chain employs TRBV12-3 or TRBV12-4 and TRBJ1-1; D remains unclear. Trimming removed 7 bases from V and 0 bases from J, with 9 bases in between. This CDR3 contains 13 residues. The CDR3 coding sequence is TGTGCCAGCACCGGGTGGTTGAACACTGAAGCTTTCTTT. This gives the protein CASTGWLNTEAFF.

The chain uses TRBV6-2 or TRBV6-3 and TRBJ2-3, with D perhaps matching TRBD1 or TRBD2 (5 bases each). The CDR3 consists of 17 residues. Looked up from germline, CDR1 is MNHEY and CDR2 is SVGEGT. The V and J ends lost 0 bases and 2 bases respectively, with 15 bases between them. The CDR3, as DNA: TGTGCCAGCAGTTACTCGATGGGGGAGTGGGACACAGATACGCAGTATTTT. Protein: CASSYSMGEWDTDTQYF.